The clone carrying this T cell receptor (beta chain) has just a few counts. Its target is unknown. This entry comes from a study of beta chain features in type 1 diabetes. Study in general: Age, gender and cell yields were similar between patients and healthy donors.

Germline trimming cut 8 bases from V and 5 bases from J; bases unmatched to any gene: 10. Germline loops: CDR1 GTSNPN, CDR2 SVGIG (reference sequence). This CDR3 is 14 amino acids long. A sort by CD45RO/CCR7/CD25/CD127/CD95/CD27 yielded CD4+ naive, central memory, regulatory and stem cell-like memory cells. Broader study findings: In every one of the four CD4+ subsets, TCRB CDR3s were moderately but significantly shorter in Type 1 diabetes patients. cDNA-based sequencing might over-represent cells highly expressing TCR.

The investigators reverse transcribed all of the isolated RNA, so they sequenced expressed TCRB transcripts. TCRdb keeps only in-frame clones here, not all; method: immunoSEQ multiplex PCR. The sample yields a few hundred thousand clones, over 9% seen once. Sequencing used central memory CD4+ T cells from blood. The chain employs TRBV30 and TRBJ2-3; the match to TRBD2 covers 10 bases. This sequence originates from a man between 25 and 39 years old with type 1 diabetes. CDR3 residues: CARSPGLALDTQYF. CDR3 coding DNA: TGTGCCCGAAGTCCGGGACTAGCGTTAGATACGCAGTATTTT.